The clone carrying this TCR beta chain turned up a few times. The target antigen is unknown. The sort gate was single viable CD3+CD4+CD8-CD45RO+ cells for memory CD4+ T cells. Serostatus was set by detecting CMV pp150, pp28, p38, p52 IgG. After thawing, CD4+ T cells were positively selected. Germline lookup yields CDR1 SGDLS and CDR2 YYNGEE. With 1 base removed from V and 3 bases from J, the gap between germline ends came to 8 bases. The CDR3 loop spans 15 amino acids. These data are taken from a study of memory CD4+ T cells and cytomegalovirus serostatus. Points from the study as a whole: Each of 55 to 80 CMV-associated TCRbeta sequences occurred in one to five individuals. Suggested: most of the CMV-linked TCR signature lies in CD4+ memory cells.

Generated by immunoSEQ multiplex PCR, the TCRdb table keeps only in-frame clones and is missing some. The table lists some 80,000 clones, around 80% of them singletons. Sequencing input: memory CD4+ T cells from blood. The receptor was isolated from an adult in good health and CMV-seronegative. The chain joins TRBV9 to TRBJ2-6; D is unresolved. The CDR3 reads CASSVPPNGANVLTF. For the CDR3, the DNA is TGTGCCAGCAGCGTACCACCGAATGGGGCCAACGTCCTGACTTTC.